This TCR beta chain was recorded in a study of shared clonotypes between healthy human individuals. V lost 0 bases and J lost 6, with 27 bases in between. This CDR3 is 20 amino acids long. Germline V gives CDR1 SGHAT, CDR2 FQNNGV. CD45RO-negative CD8 cells positively selected for CCR7 made up the naive population, which excluded terminally differentiated effector memory CD45RA+ cells. The repertoire was sequenced with immunoSEQ multiplex PCR; TCRdb's copy has only in-frame clones and lacks some. The table has approximately 2,200,000 clones, 90% to 95% seen once. What was sequenced was naive CD8+ T cells from PBMCs. V gene TRBV11-2 combines with J gene TRBJ2-1; possible D gene TRBD2, 6 bases. This clonotype originated in a man aged 18 to 35 in good health. Some clones in this sample may be carry-over from other donors' samples. The CDR3 nucleotides are TGTGCCAGCAGCTTAGATCGTCAGGAGTGGGAGGAGTCCCCCCGCAATGAGCAGTTCTTC. Encoded protein: CASSLDRQEWEESPRNEQFF.